The 30 T cell receptor beta chains listed next were all sequenced from one sample in a study of blood T cell repertoires in COVID-19. The protocol was immunoSEQ multiplex PCR, while the TCRdb copy is restricted to in-frame clones and leaves out a portion. In the table there are about 210,000 clones, approximately 81% of which are singletons. The sample was peripheral blood. The receptor set was obtained from a woman over 75 with COVID-19, enrolled during active disease.

The chain uses TRBV5-4 and TRBJ2-2, with no clear D. Trimming took off 1 base at V and 7 bases at J, with 14 bases between the two ends. Germline CDR1 and CDR2: SGHNT and YYREEE (reference sequence). CDR3 length: 15 amino acids. For the CDR3, the DNA is TGTGCCAGCAGCTTGTCCCATTACTCCATCGGGGAGCTGTTTTTT. Its translation: CASSLSHYSIGELFF.

The chain uses TRBV20-1 and TRBJ1-2, with D perhaps TRBD1 (6 bases). The CDR3 totals 13 residues. Germline V gene lookup returns CDR1 DFQATT and CDR2 SNEGSKA (reference sequence). Trimming took off 3 bases at V and 6 bases at J, with 14 bases between the two ends. CDR3 region: CSASETGLDGYTF. In nucleotides, the CDR3 is TGCAGTGCTAGTGAAACAGGGTTGGATGGCTACACCTTC.

This clone was seen once. The chain couples TRBV4-2 to TRBJ2-5, with D perhaps TRBD1 (5 bases). This CDR3 has 14 residues. The V and J ends lost 1 base and 4 bases respectively, with 10 bases between them. Germline V lookup: CDR1 LGHNA, CDR2 YNFKEQ. CDR3 DNA: TGTGCCAGCAGCCAAGCCGTTGGGGCAGAGACCCAGTACTTC. Encoded protein: CASSQAVGAETQYF.

This chain uses TRBV29-1 with TRBJ2-1; D is possibly TRBD1 (6 bases). Germline V CDR1 and CDR2: SQVTM, ANQGSEA. Trimming cost V 1 base and J 13 bases, with 14 bases left between them. The length of the CDR3 is 12 residues. The CDR3 bases are TGCAGCGTTGAAGCTCAGGGGAAGGTACAGTTCTTC. This sequence encodes CSVEAQGKVQFF.

This chain uses TRBV9 with TRBJ2-5; 13 positions agree with TRBD2. Trimming cost V 0 bases and J 4 bases; bases outside gene matches: 6. Germline loops: CDR1 SGDLS, CDR2 YYNGEE. The CDR3 runs to 17 residues. DNA of the CDR3: TGTGCCAGCAGCGTAGTTGGACTAGCGGGGGTAAGAGAGACCCAGTACTTC. Translated: CASSVVGLAGVRETQYF. Variable domain in full (rest from reference TRBV9 and TRBJ2-5): DSGVTQTPKHLITATGQRVTLRCSPRSGDLSVYWYQQSLDQGLQFLIQYYNGEERAKGNILERFSAQQFPDLHSELNLSSLELGDSALYFCASSVVGLAGVRETQYFGPGTRLLVL.

The rearrangement links TRBV20-1 to TRBJ1-3; D is unclear. The V end was cut by 3 bases, the J end by 0 bases, with 9 bases between. The germline gives CDR1 DFQATT, CDR2 SNEGSKA (reference sequence). The CDR3 contains 14 residues. CDR3 loop: CSASRAPSGNTIYF. CDR3 sequence (DNA): TGCAGTGCTAGTCGAGCTCCCTCTGGAAACACCATATATTTT.

The gene calls are TRBV5-1 and TRBJ1-1, with 7 positions matching TRBD1. J was trimmed by 0 bases and V by 3 bases; bases with no gene match: 8. The CDR3 totals 16 residues. The germline V gene encodes CDR1 SGHRS and CDR2 YFSETQ. The CDR3: CASSSSQGSLNTEAFF. The CDR3 coding sequence is TGCGCCAGCAGCTCCTCACAGGGGAGTTTGAACACTGAAGCTTTCTTT.

As DNA, the CDR3 is TGTGCCAGCAGTTACTCTATGGACCCTCGCGGGAGCTTGAACACTGAAGCTTTCTTT. This codes for CASSYSMDPRGSLNTEAFF. V and J are TRBV6-2 or TRBV6-3 and TRBJ1-1; unclear D gene. The CDR3 is 19 amino acids. V gave up 0 bases and J gave up 0 bases, with 20 bases separating them. Germline V gene data show CDR1 as MNHEY and CDR2 as SVGEGT.

This clone was detected once. The V and J genes are TRBV5-1 and TRBJ2-2, with 9 bases that match TRBD2. The CDR3 runs 18 residues. The V segment lost 2 bases and the J segment 0 bases; nucleotides outside the gene matches: 8. CDR1 and CDR2 from the germline V gene are SGHRS and YFSETQ. CDR3 region: CASSLVAGVTANTGELFF. CDR3 nucleotides: TGCGCCAGCAGCTTAGTAGCGGGGGTTACCGCGAACACCGGGGAGCTGTTTTTT. The full variable domain, rest sourced from reference TRBV5-1 and TRBJ2-2, is KAGVTQTPRYLIKTRGQQVTLSCSPISGHRSVSWYQQTPGQGLQFLFEYFSETQRNKGNFPGRFSGRQFSNSRSEMNVSTLELGDSALYLCASSLVAGVTANTGELFFGEGSRLTVL.

CDR3 protein: CASSLGGGQAYNEQFF. The CDR3 DNA is TGTGCCAGCAGCTTGGGCGGGGGTCAAGCCTACAATGAGCAGTTCTTC. The chain carries TRBV13 and TRBJ2-1, with 7 bases lining up with TRBD2. Unmatched junction bases numbered 7, after V lost 3 bases and J lost 2 bases. The CDR3 extends over 16 amino acids. Germline loops: CDR1 PRHDT, CDR2 FYEKMQ (reference sequence).

J is TRBJ1-6 and V is TRBV28; D perhaps matches TRBD1 (6 bases). Trimming pared 4 bases from V and 11 bases from J, leaving 18 bases between. CDR1 and CDR2 from the germline V gene are MDHEN and SYDVKM. The CDR3 sequence is 15 residues long. In nucleotides, the CDR3 is TGTGCCAGCAGTTCCCCAGGGGCCCCAAAAGCACCCCTCCACTTT. Translation gives CASSSPGAPKAPLHF. Full variable domain (rest looked up from reference TRBV28 and TRBJ1-6): DVKVTQSSRYLVKRTGEKVFLECVQDMDHENMFWYRQDPGLGLRLIYFSYDVKMKEKGDIPEGYSVSREKKERFSLILESASTNQTSMYLCASSSPGAPKAPLHFGNGTRLTVT.

As concerns this clone: The identical CDR3 is also encoded by other nucleotide sequences in the sample. The chain combines TRBV19 with TRBJ1-5; 7 nucleotides match TRBD1. The CDR3 totals 14 residues. V was clipped by 4 bases and J by 3 bases; unmatched bases: 3. Germline V CDR1 and CDR2: LNHDA, SQIVND (reference sequence). CDR3 sequence: CASSTTGDNQPQHF. The CDR3 nucleotides read TGTGCCAGTAGTACCACAGGGGACAATCAGCCCCAGCATTTT.

The chain recombines TRBV28 with TRBJ1-2; no definite D call. The CDR3 contains 13 residues. Deletions cut 3 bases from V and 4 bases from J, with 9 bases between. Germline assignment: CDR1 MDHEN and CDR2 SYDVKM. The DNA for the CDR3 is TGTGCCAGCAGTTTGCGGGGTATCTATGGCTACACCTTC. This encodes CASSLRGIYGYTF.

The gene calls are TRBV19 and TRBJ2-1; 7 bases match TRBD2. This CDR3 has 15 amino acids. The V segment lost 8 bases and the J segment 7 bases; nucleotides outside the gene matches: 14. Germline CDR1 reads LNHDA; CDR2 reads SQIVND (reference sequence). CDR3 protein: CASSVGGVSRNEQFF. CDR3 DNA: TGTGCCAGTTCCGTGGGAGGGGTCTCGCGAAATGAGCAGTTCTTC.

The chain has TRBV4-1 and TRBJ2-3; D call uncertain. The germline V gene encodes CDR1 MGHRA and CDR2 YSYEKL. Deletions cut 1 base from V and 0 bases from J, with 14 bases between. The CDR3 sequence is 17 residues long. CDR3 DNA: TGCGCCAGCAGCCAAGGCCCAATGATAGTGAGCACAGATACGCAGTATTTT. This sequence encodes CASSQGPMIVSTDTQYF.

The gene calls are TRBV28 and TRBJ2-2, with 10 bases lining up with TRBD2. Germline CDR1 reads MDHEN; CDR2 reads SYDVKM. Unmatched junction bases numbered 3, after V lost 6 bases and J lost 2 bases. This CDR3 is 15 amino acids long. CDR3 in amino acids: CASRAGGQNTGELFF. The DNA for the CDR3 is TGTGCCAGCAGAGCGGGGGGGCAAAACACCGGGGAGCTGTTTTTT.

This chain joins TRBV19 and TRBJ1-3; no reliable D call. V gave up 3 bases and J gave up 0 bases, with 12 bases separating them. Germline-derived CDR1 and CDR2 are LNHDA and SQIVND (reference sequence). The CDR3 length is 16 residues. CDR3 coding DNA: TGTGCCAGTAGTATGCCAATACTTACCTCTGGAAACACCATATATTTT. Its translation: CASSMPILTSGNTIYF.

CDR3 sequence reads: CASSLGGLQLQETQYF. In nucleotides, the CDR3 is TGTGCCAGCAGCCTAGGAGGATTGCAACTTCAAGAGACCCAGTACTTC. The chain uses TRBV11-2 and TRBJ2-5, with D perhaps TRBD2 (5 bases). The V gene's germline CDR1 is SGHAT and CDR2 FQNNGV. The CDR3 consists of 16 residues. V gave up 5 bases and J gave up 2 bases, with 18 bases separating them.

The CDR3 loop reads CASSPPQGAPGNTIYF. The CDR3, as DNA: TGTGCCAGCTCACCACCACAGGGGGCGCCGGGAAACACCATATATTTT. V gene TRBV18 combines with J gene TRBJ1-3, with TRBD1 matching 9 bases. Germline V gives CDR1 KGHSH, CDR2 LQKENI. The J segment lost 4 bases and the V segment lost 0 bases, leaving 4 bases of the junction unmatched. This CDR3 contains 16 residues.

The rearrangement uses TRBV5-1 and TRBJ2-3; 7 bases map to TRBD1. Germline V lookup: CDR1 SGHRS, CDR2 YFSETQ. The CDR3 has 14 residues. V gave up 2 bases and J gave up 4 bases; unmatched junction bases: 4. The CDR3 sequence is CASSFGTVPDTQYF. The CDR3 bases are TGCGCCAGCAGCTTCGGGACAGTTCCAGATACGCAGTATTTT.

The J gene is TRBJ2-3, the V gene TRBV18; D is perhaps TRBD1 (6 bases). Germline V CDR1 and CDR2: KGHSH, LQKENI. The ends were cut back, 5 bases at V and 1 base at J, with 10 bases in the middle. The length of the CDR3 is 14 residues. Here the CDR3 reads CASSEQGGTDTQYF. The CDR3 nucleotides read TGTGCCAGCTCAGAACAGGGTGGCACAGATACGCAGTATTTT.

The chain carries TRBV21-1 and TRBJ1-5; no check of the table's D call, TRBD1, against the DNA was made. TRBV21-1 is annotated as a pseudogene. This CDR3 contains 14 residues. The CDR3 nucleotides are TGTGCCAGCAGCGCCCCCGGGACAAATCAGCCCCAGCATTTT. It specifies CASSAPGTNQPQHF.

The chain has TRBV6-2 or TRBV6-3 and TRBJ1-2, with 8 bases matching TRBD1. Germline-derived CDR1 and CDR2 are MNHEY and SVGEGT. J was trimmed by 5 bases and V by 5 bases; bases with no gene match: 7. The length of the CDR3 is 14 residues. The CDR3 loop is CASSADRASYGYTF. In DNA form, the CDR3 reads TGTGCCAGCAGTGCGGACAGGGCCTCATATGGCTACACCTTC.

The chain joins TRBV6-5 to TRBJ2-7; D is uncertain. In germline, CDR1 is MNHEY, CDR2 SVGAGI. This CDR3 has 14 residues. V lost 6 bases and J lost 5, with 17 bases in between. The CDR3 is CASRDIARSNEQYF. Written as DNA, the CDR3 is TGTGCCAGCAGAGACATCGCGCGCAGCAACGAGCAGTACTTC.

The J gene is TRBJ2-2, the V gene TRBV11-1; 10 bases are a match to TRBD2. Germline V gene sequence: CDR1 SGHAT, CDR2 FQDESV (reference sequence). The CDR3 sequence is 15 residues long. V was clipped by 3 bases and J by 7 bases; unmatched bases: 5. This CDR3 reads CASSLSGGAVGELFF. In DNA form, the CDR3 reads TGTGCCAGCAGCTTGAGCGGGGGGGCAGTCGGGGAGCTGTTTTTT.

This rearrangement joins TRBV7-2 to TRBJ2-7; TRBD2 is a possible D gene (7 bases). Germline V gives CDR1 SGHTA, CDR2 FQGNSA. V gave up 5 bases and J gave up 5 bases, with 16 bases separating them. This CDR3 is 14 amino acids long. The CDR3 loop reads CASSPAGASHEQYF. The CDR3 DNA reads TGTGCCAGCAGCCCCGCGGGGGCGTCTCACGAGCAGTACTTC. The whole variable domain, remainder taken from reference TRBV7-2 and TRBJ2-7, is GAGVSQSPSNKVTEKGKDVELRCDPISGHTALYWYRQSLGQGLEFLIYFQGNSAPDKSGLPSDRFSAERTGGSVSTLTIQRTQQEDSAVYLCASSPAGASHEQYFGPGTRLTVT.

The J gene is TRBJ2-5, the V gene TRBV28, with 7 bases lining up with TRBD1. The germline gives CDR1 MDHEN, CDR2 SYDVKM. The ends lost 7 bases at V and 6 bases at J; junction bases unmatched: 5. This CDR3 is 12 amino acids long. In DNA form, the CDR3 reads TGTGCCAGCAAGGGGGCGGTACAGACCCAGTACTTC. Translating it yields CASKGAVQTQYF.

This chain connects TRBV7-2 to TRBJ1-2; 8 nucleotides align to TRBD1. Per germline, CDR1 SGHTA and CDR2 FQGNSA. The length of the CDR3 is 18 residues. The trim removed 2 bases at V and 3 bases at J, leaving 14 bases unmatched. CDR3 sequence reads: CASSLSASLDRAHYGYTF. CDR3 in DNA: TGTGCCAGCAGCTTATCGGCCTCCTTGGACAGGGCGCACTATGGCTACACCTTC.

The gene calls are TRBV5-6 and TRBJ2-1; 9 positions match TRBD1. The CDR3 runs 16 residues. The V and J ends lost 4 bases and 4 bases, in that order; junction bases with no gene match: 9. In germline, CDR1 is SGHDT, CDR2 YYEEEE. The CDR3 is CASSRMGQGQYNEQFF. The CDR3 bases are TGTGCCAGCAGCAGGATGGGACAGGGACAATACAATGAGCAGTTCTTC.

This clone was seen once. The chain recombines TRBV5-1 with TRBJ1-4; 8 bases are shared with TRBD1. The CDR3 runs 15 residues. From germline, CDR1 is SGHRS and CDR2 YFSETQ. Germline trimming cut 4 bases from V and 4 bases from J; bases unmatched to any gene: 6. The CDR3 sequence is CASSRTGGNNEKLFF. DNA for the CDR3: TGCGCCAGCAGCAGAACAGGGGGAAATAATGAAAAACTGTTTTTT.